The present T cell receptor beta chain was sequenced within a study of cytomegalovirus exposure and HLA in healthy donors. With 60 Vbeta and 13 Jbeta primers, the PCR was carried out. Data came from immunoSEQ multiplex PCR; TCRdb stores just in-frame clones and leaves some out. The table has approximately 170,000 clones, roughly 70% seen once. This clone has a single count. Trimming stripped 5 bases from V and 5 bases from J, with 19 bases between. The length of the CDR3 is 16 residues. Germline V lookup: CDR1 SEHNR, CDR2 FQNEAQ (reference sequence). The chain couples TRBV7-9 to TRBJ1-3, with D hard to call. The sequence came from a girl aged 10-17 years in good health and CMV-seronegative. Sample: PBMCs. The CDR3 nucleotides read TGTGCCAGCAGCCCATTAATGCAGACTCTTCGAAACACCATATATTTT. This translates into CASSPLMQTLRNTIYF.